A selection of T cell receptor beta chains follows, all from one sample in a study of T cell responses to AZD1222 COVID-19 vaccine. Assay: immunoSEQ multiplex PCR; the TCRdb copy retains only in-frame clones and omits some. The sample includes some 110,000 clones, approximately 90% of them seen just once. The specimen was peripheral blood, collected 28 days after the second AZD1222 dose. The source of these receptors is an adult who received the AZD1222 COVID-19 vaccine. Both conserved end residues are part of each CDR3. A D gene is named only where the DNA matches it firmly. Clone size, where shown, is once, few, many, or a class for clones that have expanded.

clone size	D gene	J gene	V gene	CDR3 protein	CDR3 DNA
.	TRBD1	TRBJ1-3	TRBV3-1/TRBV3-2	CASTQLDRGLNTIYF	TGTGCCAGCACCCAACTAGACAGGGGGCTGAACACCATATATTTT
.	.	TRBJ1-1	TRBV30	CAWRSRVRHTEAFF	TGTGCCTGGAGGTCGAGGGTTCGGCACACTGAAGCTTTCTTT
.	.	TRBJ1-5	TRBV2	CAGEDHDQPQHF	TGTGCCGGGGAGGATCATGATCAGCCCCAGCATTTT
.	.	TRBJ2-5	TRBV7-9	CASSPTGFQETQYF	TGTGCCAGCAGCCCCACGGGATTTCAAGAGACCCAGTACTTC
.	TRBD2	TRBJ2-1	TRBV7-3	CASSPPAGAGLEQFF	TGTGCCAGCAGCCCCCCAGCGGGAGCAGGACTTGAGCAGTTCTTC
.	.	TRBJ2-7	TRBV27	CASSPLDYAGAREQYF	TGTGCCAGCAGTCCCCTTGATTATGCGGGGGCGCGTGAGCAGTACTTC
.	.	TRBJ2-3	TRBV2	CASSDPPSTDTQYF	TGTGCCAGCAGTGACCCCCCTAGCACAGATACGCAGTATTTT
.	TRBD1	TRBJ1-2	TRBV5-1	CASSFDRAGYTF	TGCGCCAGCAGCTTTGACAGGGCTGGCTACACCTTC
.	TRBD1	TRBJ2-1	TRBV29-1	CSVGQGRFNEQFF	TGCAGCGTTGGACAGGGAAGATTCAATGAGCAGTTCTTC
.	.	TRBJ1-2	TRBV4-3	CASSQDHAEHYGYTF	TGCGCCAGCAGCCAAGATCATGCAGAACACTATGGCTACACCTTC
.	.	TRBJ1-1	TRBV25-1	CASKNRLNTEAFF	TGTGCCAGCAAGAACAGGCTGAACACTGAAGCTTTCTTT
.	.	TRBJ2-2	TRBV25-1	CASRGNTGELFF	TGTGCCAGCAGGGGGAACACCGGGGAGCTGTTTTTT
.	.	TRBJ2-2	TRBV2	CASSDTAVGTGELFF	TGTGCCAGCAGTGATACCGCAGTGGGCACCGGGGAGCTGTTTTTT
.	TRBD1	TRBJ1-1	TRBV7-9	CASSSRQGVNTEAFF	TGTGCCAGCAGCTCCCGACAGGGGGTGAACACTGAAGCTTTCTTT
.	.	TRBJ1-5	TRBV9	CASSVGQGNQPQHF	TGTGCCAGCAGCGTAGGGCAGGGTAATCAGCCCCAGCATTTT
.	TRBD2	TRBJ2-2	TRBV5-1	CASSPRLAGENTGELFF	TGCGCCAGCAGCCCCAGACTAGCGGGGGAGAACACCGGGGAGCTGTTTTTT
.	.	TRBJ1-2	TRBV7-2	CASSPGTGEYGYTF	TGTGCCAGCAGCCCCGGGACCGGGGAGTATGGCTACACCTTC
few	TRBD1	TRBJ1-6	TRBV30	CAWGTGDGSPLHF	TGTGCCTGGGGGACAGGGGACGGTTCACCCCTCCACTTT
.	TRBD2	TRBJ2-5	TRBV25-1	CASSTLGTSGRGETQYF	TGTGCCAGCAGTACACTGGGGACTAGCGGGAGGGGAGAGACCCAGTACTTC
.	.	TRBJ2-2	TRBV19	CASMASDTGELFF	TGTGCCAGTATGGCTAGCGACACCGGGGAGCTGTTTTTT
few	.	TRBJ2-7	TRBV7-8	CASSSNVRLTYEQYF	TGTGCCAGCAGCTCCAATGTGCGGTTAACCTACGAGCAGTACTTC
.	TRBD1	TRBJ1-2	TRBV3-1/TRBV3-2	CASSLGDSRNGYTF	TGTGCCAGCAGCCTAGGGGACAGCAGGAATGGCTACACCTTC
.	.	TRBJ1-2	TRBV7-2	CASSLAPGQYVYGYTF	TGTGCCAGCAGCTTAGCGCCCGGACAGTATGTTTATGGCTACACCTTC
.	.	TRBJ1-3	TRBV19	CASTGKGAGNTIYF	TGTGCCAGTACCGGAAAGGGAGCTGGAAACACCATATATTTT
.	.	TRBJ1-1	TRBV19	CASSIRPGQPNTEAFF	TGTGCCAGTAGTATACGCCCAGGACAGCCGAACACTGAAGCTTTCTTT
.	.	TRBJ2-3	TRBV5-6	CASTPNWGAVTDTQYF	TGTGCCAGCACCCCGAATTGGGGGGCTGTCACAGATACGCAGTATTTT
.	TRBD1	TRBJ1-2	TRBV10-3	CAIRRTGGGYGYTF	TGTGCCATCAGAAGGACAGGGGGCGGCTATGGCTACACCTTC
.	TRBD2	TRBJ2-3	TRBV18	CASSPPSRGGRDTQYF	TGTGCCAGCTCACCCCCATCGCGGGGGGGCAGAGATACGCAGTATTTT
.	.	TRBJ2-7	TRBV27	CATHDRSSSYEQYF	TGTGCCACCCACGACCGATCTAGCTCCTACGAGCAGTACTTC
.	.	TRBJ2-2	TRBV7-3	CASRFQGVAGELFF	TGTGCCAGCAGATTTCAGGGTGTCGCCGGGGAGCTGTTTTTT
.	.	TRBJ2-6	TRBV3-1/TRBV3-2	CASSRGTGANVLTF	TGTGCCAGCAGCCGGGGTACTGGGGCCAACGTCCTGACTTTC
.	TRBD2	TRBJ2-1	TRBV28	CASSRTSGRADEQFF	TGTGCCAGCAGTCGGACTAGCGGGAGGGCCGATGAGCAGTTCTTC
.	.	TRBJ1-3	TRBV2	CATRRGKGSGNTIYF	TGTGCCACCCGAAGGGGTAAGGGCTCCGGAAACACCATATATTTT
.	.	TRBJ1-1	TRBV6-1	CASSDAYHSSTEAFF	TGTGCCAGCAGTGATGCCTACCACTCGAGCACTGAAGCTTTCTTT
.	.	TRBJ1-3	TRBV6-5	CASIGQGNTIYF	TGTGCCAGCATTGGACAGGGAAACACCATATATTTT
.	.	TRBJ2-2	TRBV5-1	CASSLVTRDSGELFF	TGCGCCAGCAGCTTGGTGACAAGGGATTCCGGGGAGCTGTTTTTT
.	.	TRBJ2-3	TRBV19	CASSIGRTDTQYF	TGTGCCAGTAGTATAGGCAGAACAGATACGCAGTATTTT
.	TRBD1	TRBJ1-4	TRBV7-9	CASSATKSRGIEKLFF	TGTGCCAGCAGCGCCACGAAATCCAGGGGGATAGAAAAACTGTTTTTT
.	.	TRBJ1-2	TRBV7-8	CASSLRGPQASFYGYTF	TGTGCCAGCAGCTTAAGAGGACCGCAGGCATCGTTCTATGGCTACACCTTC
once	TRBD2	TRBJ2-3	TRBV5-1	CASSPLAGGSTDTQYF	TGCGCCAGCAGCCCCCTAGCGGGGGGGAGCACAGATACGCAGTATTTT
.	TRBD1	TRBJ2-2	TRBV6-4	CASPADRGRTGELFF	TGTGCCAGTCCCGCCGACAGGGGAAGAACCGGGGAGCTGTTTTTT
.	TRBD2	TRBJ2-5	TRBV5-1	CASSRLEAGGHYEETQYF	TGCGCCAGCAGCCGCCTGGAGGCGGGGGGGCATTATGAAGAGACCCAGTACTTC
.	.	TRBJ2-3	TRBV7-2	CASSLDSRSSTDTQYF	TGTGCCAGCAGCTTAGATAGCCGCTCTAGCACAGATACGCAGTATTTT
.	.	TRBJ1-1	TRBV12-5	CASGAPGTVNTEAFF	TGTGCTAGTGGTGCGCCCGGGACGGTGAACACTGAAGCTTTCTTT
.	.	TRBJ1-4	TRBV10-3	CAISSGATNEKLFF	TGTGCCATCAGTTCAGGGGCCACTAATGAAAAACTGTTTTTT
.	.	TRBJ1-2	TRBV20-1	CSNRINYGYTF	TGCAGTAATCGAATTAACTATGGCTACACCTTC
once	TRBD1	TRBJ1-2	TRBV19	CASSPGQGALGYTF	TGTGCCAGTAGCCCGGGACAGGGGGCGTTGGGCTACACCTTC
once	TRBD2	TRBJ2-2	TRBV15	CATSRVSGGSGELFF	TGTGCCACCAGCAGAGTTAGCGGGGGGTCCGGGGAGCTGTTTTTT
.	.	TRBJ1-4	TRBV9	CASSVGSGAGEKLFF	TGTGCCAGCAGCGTAGGAAGCGGGGCCGGTGAAAAACTGTTTTTT
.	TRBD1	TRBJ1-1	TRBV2	CASRGQGRGAFF	TGTGCCAGCAGGGGACAGGGGCGGGGAGCTTTCTTT
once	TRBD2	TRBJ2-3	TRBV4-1	CASSPGLRGTTDTQYF	TGCGCCAGCAGTCCGGGACTACGGGGCACAACAGATACGCAGTATTTT